This T cell receptor (beta chain) was sequenced during a study of shared clonotypes between healthy human individuals. TCRdb's table, derived via immunoSEQ multiplex PCR, lists solely in-frame clones and lacks some. The profile shows about 1.1 million clones, roughly 80% of them singletons. Healthy adults negative for HIV, lacking recent acute infections or vaccinations, served as donors. Trimming took off 6 bases at V and 7 bases at J, with 10 bases between the two ends. The CDR3 sequence is 10 residues long. Germline CDR1 DFQATT, CDR2 SNEGSKA (reference sequence). The sequenced sample was memory CD4+ T cells from PBMCs. Subset given: CD45RA-negative fraction. The origin of this receptor is a man younger than 30 in good health. Some clones in this sample may be carry-over from other donors' samples. This chain connects TRBV20-1 to TRBJ2-7, with unresolved D. The CDR3 DNA is TGCAGTGCGAAAGCTCCTGAGCAGTACTTC. This encodes CSAKAPEQYF.